Shown below are 27 T cell receptor beta chains from a single sample sequenced in a study of blood T cell repertoires in COVID-19 (dated by TCRdb to 2019 to 2021). Receptor amplification or capture employed the immunoSEQ multiplex PCR assay. TCRdb carries this immuneACCESS record with in-frame sequences only. Its versions omit some clonotypes, under half of them owing to an unresolved V gene in the studies checked, with the rest unexplained. The sample yields hundreds of thousands of clones; around nine tenths were counted once. Of the sample, about 5% is held by the ten largest clones. Sequenced material: peripheral blood. These receptors all come from a man in his forties with acute or convalescent COVID-19.

This chain uses TRBV19 with TRBJ2-6, with D unclear. Germline CDR1 and CDR2: LNHDA and SQIVND (reference sequence). V dropped 7 bases and J dropped 3 bases, with 13 bases sitting between them. The CDR3 loop spans 15 amino acids. The DNA for the CDR3 is TGTGCCAGTACCCCCCCCCGCGGTGGGGCCAACGTCCTGACTTTC. Translated: CASTPPRGGANVLTF.

The J gene is TRBJ2-3, the V gene TRBV24-1; 8 bases fit TRBD1. Germline V lookup: CDR1 KGHDR, CDR2 SFDVKD. Losses at the gene ends were 6 bases for V and 4 bases for J; bases not matched to a gene: 8. The CDR3 sequence is 15 residues long. The CDR3 region is CATSTGQGRADTQYF. As DNA, the CDR3 is TGTGCCACCAGTACCGGACAGGGTAGGGCAGATACGCAGTATTTT.

The chain is built from TRBV12-5 and TRBJ2-1; D gene ambiguous. There are 12 residues in the CDR3. V lost 2 bases to trimming and J lost 6 bases, with 5 bases between them. Germline V CDR1 and CDR2: LGHNT, FRNRAP. As DNA, the CDR3 is TGTGCTAGTGGTTTGTTCTTCAATGAGCAGTTCTTC. Amino acids: CASGLFFNEQFF.

The chain recombines TRBV5-1 with TRBJ1-1; 9 nucleotides match TRBD1. Per germline, CDR1 SGHRS and CDR2 YFSETQ. Trimming took 4 bases from V and 2 from J; bases not matched to a gene: 3. CDR3 size: 14 residues. CDR3 bases: TGCGCCAGCAGCAGGGACAGGGTAAACACTGAAGCTTTCTTT. Its protein product is CASSRDRVNTEAFF.

The chain joins TRBV6-5 to TRBJ2-1, with 8 bases matching TRBD2. Germline V gene sequence: CDR1 MNHEY, CDR2 SVGAGI. V gave up 8 bases and J gave up 0 bases; unmatched junction bases: 3. CDR3 length: 14 amino acids. The CDR3, as DNA: TGTGCCAGCGAACTAGCGGACTCCTACAATGAGCAGTTCTTC. It translates to CASELADSYNEQFF.

The chain combines TRBV5-4 with TRBJ2-3, with D maybe TRBD2 (7 bases). CDR3 length: 15 amino acids. Trimming shortened V by 4 bases and J by 3 bases, and 15 bases separated the two germline ends. The germline CDR1 and CDR2 sequences are SGHNT and YYREEE (reference sequence). This chain's CDR3 is CASSRGGGETDTQYF. In nucleotides, the CDR3 is TGTGCCAGCAGCCGGGGAGGGGGAGAGACAGATACGCAGTATTTT. Supplemented by reference TRBV5-4 and TRBJ2-3, the full variable domain reads ETGVTQSPTHLIKTRGQQVTLRCSSQSGHNTVSWYQQALGQGPQFIFQYYREEENGRGNFPPRFSGLQFPNYSSELNVNALELDDSALYLCASSRGGGETDTQYFGPGTRLTVL.

V and J are TRBV11-1 and TRBJ1-1; no firm D call. CDR1 and CDR2 (germline): SGHAT, FQDESV (reference sequence). This CDR3 region has 14 residues. Trimming stripped 4 bases from V and 4 bases from J, with 13 bases between. Here the CDR3 DNA reads TGTGCCAGCAGCTCGGGTGTTCTGGGCACTGAAGCTTTCTTT. This gives the protein CASSSGVLGTEAFF. The full variable domain, in which reference TRBV11-1 and TRBJ1-1 provide the parts outside the CDR3, is EAEVAQSPRYKITEKSQAVAFWCDPISGHATLYWYRQILGQGPELLVQFQDESVVDDSQLPKDRFSAERLKGVDSTLKIQPAELGDSAMYLCASSSGVLGTEAFFGQGTRLTVV.

J is TRBJ2-1 and V is TRBV27; a weak D match, TRBD1 (6 bases). Germline CDR1 and CDR2: MNHEY and SMNVEV (reference sequence). The CDR3 runs to 15 residues. Deletions cut 6 bases from V and 9 bases from J, with 21 bases between. In nucleotides, the CDR3 is TGTGCCAGCAGCTCCGGGACAACGGGGTTTGGTGAGCAGTTCTTC. It is translated as CASSSGTTGFGEQFF.

The chain has TRBV5-6 and TRBJ1-5; 9 bases are a match to TRBD1. With V trimmed by 3 bases and J by 5 bases, 15 bases remained unmatched. This CDR3 spans 18 amino acids. CDR1 is SGHDT and CDR2 is YYEEEE in the germline V gene. The CDR3 DNA follows: TGTGCCAGCAGCTCCTTGCTCGACAGGGGGAAACAGGATCAGCCCCAGCATTTT. This sequence encodes CASSSLLDRGKQDQPQHF.

The rearrangement joins TRBV7-2 to TRBJ1-6; 11 positions agree with TRBD1. V lost 2 bases, J lost 0 bases, and 6 bases stayed unmatched. Per germline, CDR1 SGHTA and CDR2 FQGNSA. The CDR3 runs to 19 residues. The CDR3 DNA is TGTGCCAGCAGCTTATGGACAGGGGGCGCAAGCTCCTATAATTCACCCCTCCACTTT. It encodes CASSLWTGGASSYNSPLHF.

CDR3 in DNA: TGTGCCAGCAGCCCACACAGATACAGGGGGCACGACAATCAGCCCCAGCATTTT. Protein sequence: CASSPHRYRGHDNQPQHF. The V call is TRBV14, the J call TRBJ1-5; 9 bases map to TRBD1. CDR1 and CDR2 (germline): SGHDN, FVKESK. Trimming took 4 bases from V and 3 from J; bases not matched to a gene: 13. CDR3 length: 18 amino acids.

Written as DNA, the CDR3 is TGTGCCAGCAGGACCGGGACAGGGACGGGAGGCTACACCTTC. It specifies CASRTGTGTGGYTF. This rearrangement joins TRBV5-4 to TRBJ1-2; 9 bases line up with TRBD1. This CDR3 is 14 amino acids long. From germline, CDR1 is SGHNT and CDR2 YYREEE (reference sequence). Unmatched junction bases numbered 10, after V lost 5 bases and J lost 8 bases.

The chain uses TRBV5-1 and TRBJ1-1; weak D call: TRBD1 (6 bases). V was shortened by 4 bases and J by 0 bases, with 10 bases between the two germline ends. Germline CDR1 reads SGHRS; CDR2 reads YFSETQ. This CDR3 contains 14 residues. CDR3 residues: CASSPNRVNTEAFF. Written as DNA, the CDR3 is TGCGCCAGCAGCCCCAACAGGGTGAACACTGAAGCTTTCTTT.

J is TRBJ1-5 and V is TRBV5-1, with 9 bases aligning to TRBD1. This CDR3 comprises 13 residues. With 4 bases clipped from V and 6 bases from J, the junction kept 2 bases outside the gene matches. Per the germline V gene, CDR1 is SGHRS and CDR2 is YFSETQ. The CDR3 region has the DNA TGCGCCAGCAGCCCGACAGGGGGTCAGCCCCAGCATTTT. This codes for CASSPTGGQPQHF.

The rearrangement uses TRBV5-6 and TRBJ1-2; possibly TRBD1 for D (5 bases). The CDR3 contains 12 residues. The V and J ends lost 3 bases and 8 bases respectively, with 11 bases between them. Germline lookup yields CDR1 SGHDT and CDR2 YYEEEE. CDR3 nucleotide sequence: TGTGCCAGCAGCTATGGGGCGCGGGGCTACACCTTC. Its translation is CASSYGARGYTF.

The chain uses TRBV7-8 and TRBJ2-7; TRBD1 aligns across 10 bases. With 5 bases clipped from V and 7 bases from J, the junction kept 11 bases outside the gene matches. The CDR3 sequence is 15 residues long. Germline V gives CDR1 SGHVS, CDR2 FQNEAQ. The CDR3 DNA sequence: TGTGCCAGCAGCAGGGGGACAGGGGTTAAAGAAGAGCAGTACTTC. It codes for CASSRGTGVKEEQYF.

The CDR3 DNA is TGTGCCAGCAGCCTTACAGGCTACTCCTACGAGCAGTACTTC. Translating gives CASSLTGYSYEQYF. The chain links TRBV7-9 to TRBJ2-7; D possibly corresponds to TRBD1 (5 bases). Germline values: CDR1 SEHNR, CDR2 FQNEAQ (reference sequence). The CDR3 sequence is 14 residues long. Trimming took off 5 bases at V and 0 bases at J, with 11 bases between the two ends.

The chain has TRBV5-1 and TRBJ2-2; D perhaps matches TRBD2 (5 bases). Germline V gene lookup returns CDR1 SGHRS and CDR2 YFSETQ. Between the trimmed V and J ends, which lost 4 bases and 0 bases, there was a span of 13 bases. The CDR3 totals 16 residues. In nucleotides, the CDR3 is TGCGCCAGCAGCCTCGACGGACTCTCGAACACCGGGGAGCTGTTTTTT. Translated: CASSLDGLSNTGELFF. Full variable domain (missing parts from reference TRBV5-1 and TRBJ2-2): KAGVTQTPRYLIKTRGQQVTLSCSPISGHRSVSWYQQTPGQGLQFLFEYFSETQRNKGNFPGRFSGRQFSNSRSEMNVSTLELGDSALYLCASSLDGLSNTGELFFGEGSRLTVL.

This chain links TRBV2 with TRBJ2-3, with D unresolved. Trimming removed 4 bases from V and 4 bases from J, with 21 bases in between. This CDR3 is built from 17 residues. The germline CDR1 and CDR2 sequences are SNHLY and FYNNEI. CDR3: CASSVEPGERVADTQYF. The CDR3 nucleotides read TGTGCCAGCAGTGTAGAGCCTGGTGAGAGAGTTGCAGATACGCAGTATTTT.

The V call is TRBV5-1, the J call TRBJ1-2; D is perhaps TRBD1 (6 bases). This CDR3 has 15 residues. V gave up 7 bases and J gave up 9 bases, with 25 bases separating them. CDR1 SGHRS and CDR2 YFSETQ come from the germline V gene. The CDR3 protein is CASRWIQDSTNSYTF. DNA for the CDR3: TGCGCCAGCCGTTGGATTCAGGACAGCACCAATAGCTACACCTTC.

The V gene is TRBV24-1, the J gene TRBJ1-4; D gene ambiguous. CDR3 length equals 15 residues. Deletions cut 4 bases from V and 3 bases from J, with 11 bases between. CDR1 KGHDR and CDR2 SFDVKD come from the germline V gene. The chain's CDR3 is CATSDPQTSNEKLFF. CDR3 coding DNA: TGTGCCACCAGTGACCCACAGACCTCTAATGAAAAACTGTTTTTT.

The V gene is TRBV4-1, the J gene TRBJ1-2; D is perhaps TRBD1 (5 bases). The CDR3 is 20 residues long. V was cut by 5 bases and J by 4 bases, with 32 bases left in between. CDR1 is MGHRA and CDR2 is YSYEKL in the germline V gene. This CDR3 is CASSYKADKGLQLWAYGYTF. The DNA for the CDR3 is TGCGCCAGCAGCTATAAAGCCGATAAGGGACTCCAACTTTGGGCCTATGGCTACACCTTC.

CDR3 sequence: CASSLAGAYNEQFF. The CDR3 DNA sequence: TGTGCCAGCAGCCTAGCGGGGGCTTACAATGAGCAGTTCTTC. The rearrangement uses TRBV6-5 and TRBJ2-1, with TRBD2 matching over 10 bases. This CDR3 contains 14 residues. Germline V gives CDR1 MNHEY, CDR2 SVGAGI. Trimming at V came to 6 bases and at J to 4 bases, leaving 3 bases not matched to a gene.

The CDR3 protein is CASSRQGWKDTQYF. In DNA, the CDR3 is TGTGCCAGCAGTCGACAGGGGTGGAAAGATACGCAGTATTTT. This chain joins TRBV28 and TRBJ2-3, with 8 bases matching TRBD1. V trimming: 5 bases; J trimming: 5 bases; junction bases outside the gene matches: 6. There are 14 residues in the CDR3. Germline values: CDR1 MDHEN, CDR2 SYDVKM. The variable domain in full, completed from reference TRBV28 and TRBJ2-3, reads DVKVTQSSRYLVKRTGEKVFLECVQDMDHENMFWYRQDPGLGLRLIYFSYDVKMKEKGDIPEGYSVSREKKERFSLILESASTNQTSMYLCASSRQGWKDTQYFGPGTRLTVL.

This clone was seen a single time. The chain couples TRBV10-3 to TRBJ2-1; the match to TRBD2 covers 10 bases. The trim removed 4 bases at V and 2 bases at J, leaving 5 bases unmatched. The CDR3 runs 16 residues. Germline V gene data show CDR1 as ENHRY and CDR2 as SYGVKD. CDR3 loop: CAISGASGGAYNEQFF. The CDR3 DNA reads TGTGCCATCAGTGGGGCTAGCGGGGGAGCCTACAATGAGCAGTTCTTC.

The chain employs TRBV4-2 and TRBJ1-5; possible D gene TRBD1, 5 bases. Trimming shortened V by 0 bases and J by 4 bases, and 10 bases separated the two germline ends. This CDR3 is 15 amino acids long. Germline V gene sequence: CDR1 LGHNA, CDR2 YNFKEQ. CDR3 region: CASSQDLDRNQPQHF. The CDR3 DNA reads TGTGCCAGCAGCCAAGATCTAGACAGAAATCAGCCCCAGCATTTT.

V is TRBV29-1 and J is TRBJ2-1, with 9 bases that match TRBD2. This CDR3 has 16 amino acids. Germline V gene sequence: CDR1 SQVTM, CDR2 ANQGSEA. The V and J ends lost 1 base and 0 bases, in that order; junction bases with no gene match: 4. The CDR3 nucleotides are TGCAGCGTTGAAGGGCTAGCGGGGAGCTCCTACAATGAGCAGTTCTTC. It specifies CSVEGLAGSSYNEQFF.